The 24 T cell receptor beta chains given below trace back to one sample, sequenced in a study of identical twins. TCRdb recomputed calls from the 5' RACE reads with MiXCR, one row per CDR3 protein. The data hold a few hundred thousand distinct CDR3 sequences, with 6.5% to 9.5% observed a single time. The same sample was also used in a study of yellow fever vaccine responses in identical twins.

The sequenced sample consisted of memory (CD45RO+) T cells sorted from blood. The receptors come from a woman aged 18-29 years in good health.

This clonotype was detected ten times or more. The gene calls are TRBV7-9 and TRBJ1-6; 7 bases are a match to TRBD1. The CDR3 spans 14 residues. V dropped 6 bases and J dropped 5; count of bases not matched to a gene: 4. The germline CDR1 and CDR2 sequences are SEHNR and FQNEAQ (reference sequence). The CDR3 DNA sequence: TGTGCCAGCAGATCGACAGGGAATAATTCACCCCTCCACTTT. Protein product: CASRSTGNNSPLHF.

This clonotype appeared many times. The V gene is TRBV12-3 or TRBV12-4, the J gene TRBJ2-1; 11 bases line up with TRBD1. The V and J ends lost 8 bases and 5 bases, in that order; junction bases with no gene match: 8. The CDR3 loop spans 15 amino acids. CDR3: CASAGQGANHNEQFF. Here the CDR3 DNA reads TGTGCCAGCGCCGGACAGGGGGCGAACCACAATGAGCAGTTCTTC.

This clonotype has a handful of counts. This chain's CDR3 is CASSLAGGPSDEQFF. DNA of the CDR3: TGTGCCAGCAGCCTAGCGGGGGGGCCATCCGATGAGCAGTTCTTC. The chain combines TRBV3-1 with TRBJ2-1; 11 bases line up with TRBD2. Germline values: CDR1 LGHDT, CDR2 YNNKEL (reference sequence). There are 15 residues in the CDR3. The V segment lost 4 bases and the J segment 8 bases; nucleotides outside the gene matches: 7.

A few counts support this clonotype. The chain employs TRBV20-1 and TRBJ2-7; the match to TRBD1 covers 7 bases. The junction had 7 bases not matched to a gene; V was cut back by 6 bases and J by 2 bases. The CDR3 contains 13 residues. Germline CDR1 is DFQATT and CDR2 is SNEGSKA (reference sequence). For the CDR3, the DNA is TGCAGTGCGCAAGACAGGGTAGCCTACGAGCAGTACTTC. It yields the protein CSAQDRVAYEQYF.

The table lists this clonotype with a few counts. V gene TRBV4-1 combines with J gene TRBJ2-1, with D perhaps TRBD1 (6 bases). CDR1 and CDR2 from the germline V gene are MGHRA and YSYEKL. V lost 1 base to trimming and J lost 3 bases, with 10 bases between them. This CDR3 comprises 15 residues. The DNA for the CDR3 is TGCGCCAGCAGCCAAGTCCGGACAGTCTACAATGAGCAGTTCTTC. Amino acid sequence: CASSQVRTVYNEQFF.

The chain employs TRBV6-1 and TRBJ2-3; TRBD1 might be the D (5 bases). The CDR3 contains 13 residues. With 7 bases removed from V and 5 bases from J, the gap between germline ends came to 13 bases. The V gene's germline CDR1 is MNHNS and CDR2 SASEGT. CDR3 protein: CASMVWGLDTQYF. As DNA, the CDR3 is TGTGCCAGCATGGTATGGGGCTTAGATACGCAGTATTTT.

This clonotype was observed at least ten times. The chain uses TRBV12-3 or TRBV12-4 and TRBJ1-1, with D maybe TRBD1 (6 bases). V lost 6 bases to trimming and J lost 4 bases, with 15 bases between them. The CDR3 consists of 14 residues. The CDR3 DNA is TGTGCCAGCAGCAGAGGGGTAGGGGGCACTGAAGCTTTCTTT. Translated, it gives CASSRGVGGTEAFF.

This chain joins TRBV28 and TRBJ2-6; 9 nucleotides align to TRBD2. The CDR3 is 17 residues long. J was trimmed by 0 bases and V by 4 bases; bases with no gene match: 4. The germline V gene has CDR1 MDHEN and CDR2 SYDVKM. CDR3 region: CASSSLAGSSGANVLTF. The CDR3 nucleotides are TGTGCCAGCAGTTCCCTAGCGGGAAGCTCTGGGGCCAACGTCCTGACTTTC.

CDR3 DNA sequence: TGTGCCAGCAGCCCCCGCGGAGGGGCCTTTGCCTACGAGCAGTACTTC. Translating gives CASSPRGGAFAYEQYF. The chain joins TRBV7-3 to TRBJ2-7; D is perhaps TRBD2 (6 bases). This CDR3 is built from 16 residues. The V end lost 5 bases, the J end lost 2 bases, and 19 bases lay between the germline ends. CDR1 SGHTA and CDR2 FQGTGA come from the germline V gene. Complete variable domain (other parts from reference TRBV7-3 and TRBJ2-7): GAGVSQTPSNKVTEKGKYVELRCDPISGHTALYWYRQSLGQGPEFLIYFQGTGAADDSGLPNDRFFAVRPEGSVSTLKIQRTERGDSAVYLCASSPRGGAFAYEQYFGPGTRLTVT.

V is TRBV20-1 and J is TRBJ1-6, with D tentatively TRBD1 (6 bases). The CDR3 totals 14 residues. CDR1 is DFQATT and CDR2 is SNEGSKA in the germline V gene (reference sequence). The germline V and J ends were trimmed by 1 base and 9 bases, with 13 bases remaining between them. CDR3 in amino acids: CSARGTGSSSPLHF. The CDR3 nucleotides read TGCAGTGCTAGAGGTACAGGGTCGTCTTCACCCCTCCACTTT.

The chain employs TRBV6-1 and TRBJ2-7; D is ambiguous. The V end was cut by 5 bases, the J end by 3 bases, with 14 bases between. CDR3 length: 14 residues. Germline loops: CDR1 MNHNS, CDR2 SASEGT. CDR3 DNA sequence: TGTGCCAGCAGTCTCTCCGACAAGTTCTACGAGCAGTACTTC. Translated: CASSLSDKFYEQYF.

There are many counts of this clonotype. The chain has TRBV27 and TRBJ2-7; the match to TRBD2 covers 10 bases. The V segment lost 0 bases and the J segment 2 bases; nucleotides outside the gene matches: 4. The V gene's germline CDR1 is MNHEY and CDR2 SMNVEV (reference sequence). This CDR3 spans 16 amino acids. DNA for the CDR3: TGTGCCAGCAGTTTATCCGCAGCGGGAGGGCCCTACGAGCAGTACTTC. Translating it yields CASSLSAAGGPYEQYF.

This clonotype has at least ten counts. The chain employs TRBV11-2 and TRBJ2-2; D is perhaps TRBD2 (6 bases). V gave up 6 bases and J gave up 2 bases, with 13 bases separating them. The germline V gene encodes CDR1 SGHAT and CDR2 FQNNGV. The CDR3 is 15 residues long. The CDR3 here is CASRRPGSNTGELFF. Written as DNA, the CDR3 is TGTGCCAGCAGGAGGCCCGGGAGTAACACCGGGGAGCTGTTTTTT.

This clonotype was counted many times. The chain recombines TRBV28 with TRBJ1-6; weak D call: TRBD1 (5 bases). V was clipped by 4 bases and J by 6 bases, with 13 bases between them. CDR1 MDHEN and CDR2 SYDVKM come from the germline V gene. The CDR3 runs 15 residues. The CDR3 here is CASSSPDKPNSPLHF. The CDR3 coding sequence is TGTGCCAGCAGTTCCCCGGACAAACCTAATTCACCCCTCCACTTT.

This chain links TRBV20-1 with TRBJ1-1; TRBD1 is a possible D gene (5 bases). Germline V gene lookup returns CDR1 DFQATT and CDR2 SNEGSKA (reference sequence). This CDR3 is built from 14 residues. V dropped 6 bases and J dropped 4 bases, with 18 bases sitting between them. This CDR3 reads CSATVRDRVTEAFF. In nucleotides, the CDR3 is TGCAGTGCCACGGTGCGGGACCGCGTCACTGAAGCTTTCTTT.

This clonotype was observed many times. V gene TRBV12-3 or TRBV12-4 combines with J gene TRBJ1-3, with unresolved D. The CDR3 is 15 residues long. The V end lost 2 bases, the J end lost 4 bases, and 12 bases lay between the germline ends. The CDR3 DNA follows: TGTGCCAGCAGTTTACGGTCGGGGATAGGAAACACCATATATTTT. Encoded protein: CASSLRSGIGNTIYF.

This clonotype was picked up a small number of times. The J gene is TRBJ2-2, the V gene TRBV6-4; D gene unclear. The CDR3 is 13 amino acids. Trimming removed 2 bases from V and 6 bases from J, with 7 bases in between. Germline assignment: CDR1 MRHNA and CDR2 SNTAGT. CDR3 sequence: CASSDGPAGELFF. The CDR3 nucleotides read TGTGCCAGCAGTGACGGTCCCGCCGGGGAGCTGTTTTTT.

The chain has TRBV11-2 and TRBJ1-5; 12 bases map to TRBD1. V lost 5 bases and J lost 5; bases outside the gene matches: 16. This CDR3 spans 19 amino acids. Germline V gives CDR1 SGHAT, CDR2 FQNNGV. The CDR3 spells CASSPQGTGGGFAYQPQHF. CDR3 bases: TGTGCCAGCAGCCCCCAGGGGACAGGGGGCGGGTTCGCGTATCAGCCCCAGCATTTT.

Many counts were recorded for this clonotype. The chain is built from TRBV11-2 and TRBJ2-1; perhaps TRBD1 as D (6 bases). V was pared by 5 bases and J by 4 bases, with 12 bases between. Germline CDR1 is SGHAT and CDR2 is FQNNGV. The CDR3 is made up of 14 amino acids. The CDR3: CASSGQGFYNEQFF. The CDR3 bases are TGTGCCAGCAGCGGGCAGGGGTTTTACAATGAGCAGTTCTTC.

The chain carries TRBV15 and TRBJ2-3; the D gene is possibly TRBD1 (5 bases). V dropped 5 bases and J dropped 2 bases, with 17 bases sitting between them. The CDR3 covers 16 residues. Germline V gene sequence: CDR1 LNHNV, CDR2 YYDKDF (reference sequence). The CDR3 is CATSAGAAGPTDTQYF. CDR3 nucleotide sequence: TGTGCCACCAGCGCTGGCGCGGCAGGGCCCACAGATACGCAGTATTTT.

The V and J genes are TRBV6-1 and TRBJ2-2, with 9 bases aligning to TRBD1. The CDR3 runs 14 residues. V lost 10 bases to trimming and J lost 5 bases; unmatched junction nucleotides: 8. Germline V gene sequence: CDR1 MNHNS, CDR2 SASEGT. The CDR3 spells CATRPGTGTGELFF. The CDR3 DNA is TGTGCCACCCGTCCCGGGACAGGGACCGGGGAGCTGTTTTTT.

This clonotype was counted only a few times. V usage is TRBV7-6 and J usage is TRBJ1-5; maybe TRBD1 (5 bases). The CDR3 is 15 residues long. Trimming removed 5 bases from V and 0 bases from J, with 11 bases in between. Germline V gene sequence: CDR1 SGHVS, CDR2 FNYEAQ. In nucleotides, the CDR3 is TGTGCCAGCAGCCCCGGGACCACTAGCAATCAGCCCCAGCATTTT. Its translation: CASSPGTTSNQPQHF.

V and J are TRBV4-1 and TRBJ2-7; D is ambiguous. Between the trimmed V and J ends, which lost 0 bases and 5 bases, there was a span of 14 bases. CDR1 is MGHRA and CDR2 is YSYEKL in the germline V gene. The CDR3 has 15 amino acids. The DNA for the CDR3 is TGCGCCAGCAGCCAAGACTTGGCGCGGTGGGACGAGCAGTACTTC. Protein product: CASSQDLARWDEQYF.

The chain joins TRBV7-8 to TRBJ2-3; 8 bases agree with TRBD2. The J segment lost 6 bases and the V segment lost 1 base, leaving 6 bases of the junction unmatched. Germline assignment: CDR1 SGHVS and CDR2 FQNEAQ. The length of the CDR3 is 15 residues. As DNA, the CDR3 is TGTGCCAGCAGCTTAGGGTGGACTAGCCCTGATACGCAGTATTTT. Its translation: CASSLGWTSPDTQYF.